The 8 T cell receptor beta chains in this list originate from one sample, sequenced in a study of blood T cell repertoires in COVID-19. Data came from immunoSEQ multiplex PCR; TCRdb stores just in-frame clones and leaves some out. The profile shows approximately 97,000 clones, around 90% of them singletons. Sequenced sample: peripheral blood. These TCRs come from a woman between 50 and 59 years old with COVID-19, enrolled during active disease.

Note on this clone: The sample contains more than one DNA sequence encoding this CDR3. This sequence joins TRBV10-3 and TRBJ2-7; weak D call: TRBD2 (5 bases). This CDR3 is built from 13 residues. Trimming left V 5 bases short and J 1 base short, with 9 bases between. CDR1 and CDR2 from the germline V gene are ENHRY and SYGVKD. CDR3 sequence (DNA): TGTGCCATCAGTTCGGGGTCGTCCTACGAGCAGTACTTC. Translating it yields CAISSGSSYEQYF.

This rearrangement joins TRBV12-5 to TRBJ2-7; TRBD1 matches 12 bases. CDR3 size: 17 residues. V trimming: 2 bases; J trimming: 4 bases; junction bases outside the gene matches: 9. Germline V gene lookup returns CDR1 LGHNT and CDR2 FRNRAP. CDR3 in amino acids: CASGLSPGQGARYEQYF. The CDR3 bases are TGTGCTAGTGGTTTGTCTCCGGGACAGGGGGCGCGTTACGAGCAGTACTTC.

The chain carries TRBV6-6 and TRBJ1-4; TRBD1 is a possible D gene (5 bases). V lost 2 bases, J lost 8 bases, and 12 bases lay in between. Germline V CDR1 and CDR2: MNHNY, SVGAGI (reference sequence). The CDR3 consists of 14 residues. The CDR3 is CASSYDRQTEKLFF. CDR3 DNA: TGTGCCAGCAGTTACGACCGACAGACAGAAAAACTGTTTTTT.

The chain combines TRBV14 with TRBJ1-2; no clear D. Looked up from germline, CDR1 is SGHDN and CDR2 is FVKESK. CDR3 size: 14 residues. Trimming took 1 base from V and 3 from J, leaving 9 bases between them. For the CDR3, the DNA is TGTGCCAGCAGCCAAGGATTCGCAGACTATGGCTACACCTTC. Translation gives CASSQGFADYGYTF.

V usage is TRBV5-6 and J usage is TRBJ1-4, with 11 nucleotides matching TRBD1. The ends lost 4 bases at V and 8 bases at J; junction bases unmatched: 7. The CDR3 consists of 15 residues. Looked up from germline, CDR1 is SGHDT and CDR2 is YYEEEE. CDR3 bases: TGTGCCAGCAGCCCCTGGACAGGGGGCCAGGAAAAACTGTTTTTT. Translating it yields CASSPWTGGQEKLFF.

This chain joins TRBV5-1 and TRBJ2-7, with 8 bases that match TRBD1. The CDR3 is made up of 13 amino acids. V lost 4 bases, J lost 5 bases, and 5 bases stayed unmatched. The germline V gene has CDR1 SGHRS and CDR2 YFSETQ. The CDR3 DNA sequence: TGCGCCAGCAGCAAGGACAGGGCCGACGAGCAGTACTTC. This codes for CASSKDRADEQYF.

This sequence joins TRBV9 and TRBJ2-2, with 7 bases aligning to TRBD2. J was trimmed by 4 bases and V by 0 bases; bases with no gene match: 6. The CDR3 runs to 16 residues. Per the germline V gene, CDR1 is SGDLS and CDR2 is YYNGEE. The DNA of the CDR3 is TGTGCCAGCAGCGTAGGCCCAGCGGGGCTCACCGGGGAGCTGTTTTTT. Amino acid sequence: CASSVGPAGLTGELFF. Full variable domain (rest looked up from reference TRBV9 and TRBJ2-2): DSGVTQTPKHLITATGQRVTLRCSPRSGDLSVYWYQQSLDQGLQFLIQYYNGEERAKGNILERFSAQQFPDLHSELNLSSLELGDSALYFCASSVGPAGLTGELFFGEGSRLTVL.

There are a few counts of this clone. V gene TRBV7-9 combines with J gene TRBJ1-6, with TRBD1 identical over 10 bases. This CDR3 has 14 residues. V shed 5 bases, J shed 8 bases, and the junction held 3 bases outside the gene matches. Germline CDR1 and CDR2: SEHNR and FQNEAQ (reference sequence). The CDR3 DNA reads TGTGCCAGCAGCACCGGACAGGGGGATTCACCCCTCCACTTT. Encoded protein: CASSTGQGDSPLHF.